This T cell receptor (beta chain) is drawn from a study of T-cell reconstitution after alpha-beta-depleted transplantation in children. As for this clonotype: An end of the junction differs from the germline gene, which may be a read error.

Germline V gene data show CDR1 as MNHEY and CDR2 as SMNVEV (reference sequence). The CDR3 has 12 amino acids. Unique molecular identifiers were used to barcode this TCRbeta library. One entry per CDR3 protein results from TCRdb running MiXCR on the PCR reads. The sample contains some 590,000 distinct CDR3 sequences, over 9.5% of which appear only once. The TCR sequence derives from a human donor who donated a stem cell graft to a child with acute myeloid leukemia. The sequences come from PBMCs from the stem cell graft donor, collected from the stem cell graft. The V call is TRBV27, the J call TRBJ1-2, with unresolved D. CDR3 sequence (DNA): TGTGCCAGCAGTTCAGGCCTCTATGGCTACCCCTTC. Translation: CASSSGLYGYPF.